This T cell receptor beta chain was recorded in a study of post-analysis software for immune sequencing data. Study-level findings and limits: Compared with controls, patients showed significantly lower normalized Chao1 diversity. Higher frequency in patients than in controls was seen for roughly five TRBV segments, with TRBV5-6, TRBV5-1 and TRBV20-1 among them.

Note on this clonotype: The antigen remains unidentified.

cDNA libraries of TCR beta carried unique molecular identifiers. TCRdb reprocessed the PCR reads with MiXCR, giving one entry per CDR3 protein. The sample shows around 400,000 distinct CDR3 sequences, approximately 42% of them seen only once. Trimming took 10 bases from V and 4 from J, leaving 17 bases between them. From germline, CDR1 is ENHRY and CDR2 SYGVKD. This CDR3 contains 14 residues. V is TRBV10-3 and J is TRBJ2-1; possible D gene TRBD2, 6 bases. The receptor comes from a girl aged 2-10 years with multiple sclerosis. Sequencing was carried out using blood. The chain's CDR3 is CATAGPLLYNEQFF. The CDR3 region has the DNA TGTGCCACCGCGGGACCGTTACTATACAATGAGCAGTTCTTC.